This TCR beta chain was profiled in a study of OX40 agonist ivuxolimab in advanced cancers. Study-level background: An agonistic human IgG2 monoclonal antibody against OX40 (CD134) was given. A male proportion of 82.7% was recorded, with mean age 60 years and range about 20 to 79. General observations from the study: Clonal expansion from baseline to week 6 occurred in both CD4+ and CD8+ T cells.

Details on this clone: Its target is unknown.

With autoimmune disease history or systemic immunosuppression, patients were excluded. The CDR3 contains 15 residues. V lost 5 bases, J lost 0 bases, and 13 bases lay in between. Germline CDR1 reads MDHEN; CDR2 reads SYDVKM. The data were produced by immunoSEQ multiplex PCR, yet TCRdb's version contains in-frame clones alone and is incomplete. This table holds fewer than 100,000 clones, about 80% found once. Sample: CD4+ or CD8+ T cells sorted from blood, taken in a trial of the OX40 agonist ivuxolimab. The chain links TRBV28 to TRBJ1-1; TRBD1 is a possible D gene (5 bases). The origin of this receptor is an adult with an advanced solid tumor such as melanoma, head and neck, liver or kidney cancer. The chain's CDR3 is CASSMAGRVNTEAFF. The CDR3 DNA reads TGTGCCAGCAGTATGGCGGGACGCGTGAACACTGAAGCTTTCTTT. Using reference TRBV28 and TRBJ1-1 for the parts outside the CDR3, the full variable domain is DVKVTQSSRYLVKRTGEKVFLECVQDMDHENMFWYRQDPGLGLRLIYFSYDVKMKEKGDIPEGYSVSREKKERFSLILESASTNQTSMYLCASSMAGRVNTEAFFGQGTRLTVV.